This TCR beta chain originates from a study of blood T cell repertoires in COVID-19. Study context: Whether acute or convalescent, the COVID-19 samples came from the United States, Italy and Spain. From T cells, B-cell-depleted T cells, or PBMCs came the material, which was cDNA or gDNA.

Original handling: Estimated nucleated cell counts came from reference gene primer amplification. Sequenced by immunoSEQ multiplex PCR; TCRdb stores in-frame clones only, minus some. V and J calls and clone size follow that table, whereas D and trimming were derived from the DNA. The sample yields hundreds of thousands of clones, more than 70% seen once. One Seattle source followed patients from active infection through their disease course. This clone was seen just once. Germline CDR1 is MNHEY and CDR2 is SVGEGT. The V end was cut by 6 bases, the J end by 5 bases, with 12 bases between. The CDR3 spans 13 residues.

This clonotype originated in a woman in her 30s with COVID-19, enrolled during active disease. Sequencing input: peripheral blood. The rearrangement uses TRBV6-2 or TRBV6-3 and TRBJ2-3, with a tentative D call TRBD1 (6 bases). In DNA form, the CDR3 reads TGTGCCAGCAGCGAACAGGGCAGAGATACGCAGTATTTT. Residues: CASSEQGRDTQYF.